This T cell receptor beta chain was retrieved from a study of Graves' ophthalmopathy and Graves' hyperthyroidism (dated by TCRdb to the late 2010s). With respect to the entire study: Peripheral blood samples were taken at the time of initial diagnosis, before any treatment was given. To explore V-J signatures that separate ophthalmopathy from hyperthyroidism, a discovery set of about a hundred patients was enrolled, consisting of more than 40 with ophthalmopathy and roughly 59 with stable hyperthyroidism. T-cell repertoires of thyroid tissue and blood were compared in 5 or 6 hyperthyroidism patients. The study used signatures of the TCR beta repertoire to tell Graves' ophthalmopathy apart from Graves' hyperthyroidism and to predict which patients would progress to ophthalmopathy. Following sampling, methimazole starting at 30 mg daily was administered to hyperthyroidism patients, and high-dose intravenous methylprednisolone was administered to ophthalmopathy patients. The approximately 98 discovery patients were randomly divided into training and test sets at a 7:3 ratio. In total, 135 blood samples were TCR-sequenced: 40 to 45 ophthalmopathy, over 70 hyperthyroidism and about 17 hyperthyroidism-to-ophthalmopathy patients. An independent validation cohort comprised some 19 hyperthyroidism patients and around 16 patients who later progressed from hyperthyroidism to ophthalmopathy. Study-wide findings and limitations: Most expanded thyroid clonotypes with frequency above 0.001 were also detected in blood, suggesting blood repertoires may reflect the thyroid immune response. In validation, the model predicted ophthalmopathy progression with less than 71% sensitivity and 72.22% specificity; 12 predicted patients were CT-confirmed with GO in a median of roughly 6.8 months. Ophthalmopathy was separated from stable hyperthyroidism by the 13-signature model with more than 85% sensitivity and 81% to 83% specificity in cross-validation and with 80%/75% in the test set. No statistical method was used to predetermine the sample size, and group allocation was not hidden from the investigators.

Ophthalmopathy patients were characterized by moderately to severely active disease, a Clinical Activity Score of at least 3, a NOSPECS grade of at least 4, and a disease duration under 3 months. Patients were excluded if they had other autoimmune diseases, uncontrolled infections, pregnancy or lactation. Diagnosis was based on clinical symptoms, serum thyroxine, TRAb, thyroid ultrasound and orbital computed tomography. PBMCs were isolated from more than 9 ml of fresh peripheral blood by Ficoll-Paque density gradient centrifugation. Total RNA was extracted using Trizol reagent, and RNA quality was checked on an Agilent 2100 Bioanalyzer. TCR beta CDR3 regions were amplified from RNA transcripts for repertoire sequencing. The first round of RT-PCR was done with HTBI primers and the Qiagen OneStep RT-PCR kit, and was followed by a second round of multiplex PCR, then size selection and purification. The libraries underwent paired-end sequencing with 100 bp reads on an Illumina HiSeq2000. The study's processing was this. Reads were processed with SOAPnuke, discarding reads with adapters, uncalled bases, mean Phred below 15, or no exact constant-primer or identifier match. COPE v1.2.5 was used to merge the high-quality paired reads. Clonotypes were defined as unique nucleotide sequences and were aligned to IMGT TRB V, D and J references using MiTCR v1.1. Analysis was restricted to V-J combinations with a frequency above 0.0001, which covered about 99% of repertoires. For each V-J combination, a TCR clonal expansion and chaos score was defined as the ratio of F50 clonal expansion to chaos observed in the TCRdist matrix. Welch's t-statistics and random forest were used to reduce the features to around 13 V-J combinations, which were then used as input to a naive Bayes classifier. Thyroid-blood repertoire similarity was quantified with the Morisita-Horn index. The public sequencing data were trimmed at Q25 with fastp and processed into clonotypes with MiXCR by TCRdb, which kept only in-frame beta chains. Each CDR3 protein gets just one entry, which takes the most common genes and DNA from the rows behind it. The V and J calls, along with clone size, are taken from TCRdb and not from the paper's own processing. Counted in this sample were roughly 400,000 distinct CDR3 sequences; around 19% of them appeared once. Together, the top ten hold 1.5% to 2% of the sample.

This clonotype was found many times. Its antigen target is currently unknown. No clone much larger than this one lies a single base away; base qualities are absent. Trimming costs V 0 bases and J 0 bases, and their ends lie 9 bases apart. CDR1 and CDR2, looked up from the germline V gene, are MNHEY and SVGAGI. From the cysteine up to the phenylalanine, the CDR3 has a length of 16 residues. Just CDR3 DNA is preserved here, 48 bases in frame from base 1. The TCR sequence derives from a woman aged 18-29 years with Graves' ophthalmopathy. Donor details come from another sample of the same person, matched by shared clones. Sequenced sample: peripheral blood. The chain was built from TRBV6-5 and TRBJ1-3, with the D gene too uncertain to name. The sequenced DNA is TGTGCCAGCAGTTACTCGAGAGGAGCCTCTGGAAACACCATATATTTT. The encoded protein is CASSYSRGASGNTIYF.